One T cell receptor beta chain is described in this entry. Its antigen is currently unknown. The sample belongs to a study of shared clonotypes between healthy human individuals. Study-level points and caveats: Clonotype sharing among the donors was expected to vary with sequencing depth.

Produced via immunoSEQ multiplex PCR; TCRdb's table is partial and in-frame only. The data show about 520,000 clones, with over 75% seen just once and over 9.5% held by the top ten. Donation came from healthy HIV-negative adults that had no recent acute infections or vaccinations. Each unsorted sample relied on around 100 million PBMCs as its source of genomic DNA. Material for sequencing was PBMCs. This receptor was identified in a woman aged 40 to 55 in good health. Some clones in this sample may be carry-over from other donors' samples.

The CDR3 protein is CASRTHLAGAKNIQYF. The CDR3 DNA reads as TGTGCCAGCAGGACTCATTTAGCGGGAGCCAAAAACATTCAGTACTTC. The chain combines TRBV27 with TRBJ2-4; 7 bases match TRBD2. The CDR3 spans 16 residues. Germline V gene lookup returns CDR1 MNHEY and CDR2 SMNVEV (reference sequence). V shed 6 bases, J shed 0 bases, and the junction held 8 bases outside the gene matches.